The source of this T cell receptor (beta chain) is a study of T cell responses to AZD1222 COVID-19 vaccine. Trimming removed 5 bases at V and 2 bases at J, with 15 bases between. The CDR3 extends over 15 amino acids. The germline gives CDR1 SGHTA, CDR2 FQGTGA. Using immunoSEQ multiplex PCR, the repertoire was profiled, and TCRdb retains in-frame clones only, with some absent. The sample lists 150,000 to 200,000 clones, about 92% occurring once. This sample comprised peripheral blood, obtained on day 0 of AZD1222 vaccination. The gene calls are TRBV7-3 and TRBJ1-1, with D possibly TRBD1 on 5 matching bases. The sequence was collected from an adult in good health. For the CDR3, the DNA is TGTGCCAGCAGCCCCGGCGGGACGGGAAACACTGAAGCTTTCTTT. Translated: CASSPGGTGNTEAFF.